This passage covers 7 T cell receptor beta chains from one sample sequenced in a study of T cells in Graves' hyperthyroidism and ophthalmopathy. The investigators amplified TCR beta CDR3 regions from RNA transcripts. The TCR CDR3 was amplified in a first-round RT-PCR using the HTBI primer set. From the multiplex PCR reads, TCRdb called clonotypes with MiXCR, one entry per CDR3 protein. Seen here are some 300,000 distinct CDR3 sequences, around 19% observed once, and the top ten hold approximately 35%. Sequencing was done on a sample of blood. Receptors originate from a man aged 45-65 years with Graves' ophthalmopathy.

The genes are TRBV28 and TRBJ2-1, with D unclear. The V end lost 6 bases, the J end lost 6 bases, and 6 bases lay between the germline ends. Germline V gene lookup returns CDR1 MDHEN and CDR2 SYDVKM. There are 11 residues in the CDR3. The CDR3 nucleotides read TGTGCCAGCAGCCCCCTCAATGAGCAGTTCTTC. Encoded protein: CASSPLNEQFF.

This sequence joins TRBV6-1 and TRBJ1-2; the D is unclear. Germline loops: CDR1 MNHNS, CDR2 SASEGT. Trimming removed 5 bases at V and 2 bases at J, with 6 bases between. The CDR3 has 12 residues. The DNA of the CDR3 is TGTGCCAGCAGTTGCAGAAACTATGGCTACACCTTC. Protein product: CASSCRNYGYTF.

Remarks on this clonotype: Sequence at one end of the junction differs from germline and may be a read error. This chain joins TRBV18 and TRBJ2-1, with 9 bases fitting TRBD2. Per the germline V gene, CDR1 is KGHSH and CDR2 is LQKENI. The CDR3 is 15 residues long. DNA for the CDR3: TGTGCCAGCTCACCGGGGCTAGCGGGATACAATGAGCAGCTCTTC. Translation: CASSPGLAGYNEQLF. Combining the CDR3 with reference TRBV18 and TRBJ2-1 gives the whole variable domain NAGVMQNPRHLVRRRGQEARLRCSPMKGHSHVYWYRQLPEEGLKFMVYLQKENIIDESGMPKERFSAEFPKEGPSILRIQQVVRGDSAAYFCASSPGLAGYNEQLFGPGTRLTVL.

The chain combines TRBV4-1 with TRBJ2-2, with TRBD2 matching 13 bases. Germline lookup yields CDR1 MGHRA and CDR2 YSYEKL. The CDR3 is 17 residues long. Germline trimming cut 1 base from V and 2 bases from J; bases unmatched to any gene: 1. In DNA, the CDR3 is TGCGCCAGCAGCCAAGCGGGACTAGCGGGAAACACCGGGGAGCTGTTTTTT. It yields the protein CASSQAGLAGNTGELFF.

This chain joins TRBV11-2 and TRBJ2-7; no clear D. The CDR3 runs to 14 residues. Germline CDR1 reads SGHAT; CDR2 reads FQNNGV. V was cut by 0 bases and J by 6 bases, with 12 bases left in between. The CDR3 here is CASSLDYRFSEQYF. CDR3 sequence (DNA): TGTGCCAGCAGCTTAGATTACAGATTCAGCGAGCAGTACTTC. Looking up the rest from reference TRBV11-2 and TRBJ2-7 gives the full variable domain: EAGVAQSPRYKIIEKRQSVAFWCNPISGHATLYWYQQILGQGPKLLIQFQNNGVVDDSQLPKDRFSAERLKGVDSTLKIQPAKLEDSAVYLCASSLDYRFSEQYFGPGTRLTVT.

In its sample, this clonotype was seen a few times. The chain uses TRBV5-1 and TRBJ2-1; 8 bases are shared with TRBD1. The CDR3 spans 17 residues. J lost 0 bases, V lost 1 base, and 6 bases had no gene match. The V gene's germline CDR1 is SGHRS and CDR2 YFSETQ. The CDR3 loop is CASSLRDRGGSYNEQFF. The CDR3 DNA reads as TGCGCCAGCAGCTTGCGTGACAGGGGTGGCTCCTACAATGAGCAGTTCTTC.

This clonotype was counted a single time. The CDR3 DNA follows: TGTGCCAGCAGTAATGACAGGCTCACTGAGCAGTTCTTC. Amino acid sequence: CASSNDRLTEQFF. The chain recombines TRBV6-1 with TRBJ2-1; D may be TRBD1 (6 bases). This CDR3 has 13 amino acids. Deletions cut 5 bases from V and 9 bases from J, with 14 bases between. Germline CDR1 MNHNS, CDR2 SASEGT.